The next 14 T cell receptor beta chains were all read from a single sample in a study of blood T cell repertoires in COVID-19. Data came from immunoSEQ multiplex PCR; TCRdb stores just in-frame clones and leaves some out. Of some 350,000 clones in the sample, around 88% were seen once. The material sequenced was peripheral blood. These receptors all stem from a man in his thirties or forties with active or convalescent COVID-19.

This chain joins TRBV3-1 (or the pseudogene TRBV3-2) and TRBJ2-1; D is possibly TRBD2 (6 bases). V was clipped by 4 bases and J by 3 bases, with 13 bases between them. The CDR3 has 15 amino acids. Germline-derived CDR1 and CDR2 are LGHDT and YNNKEL (reference sequence). CDR3 nucleotide sequence: TGTGCCAGCAGCCGGGACTTCCCCGTCTACAATGAGCAGTTCTTC. This sequence encodes CASSRDFPVYNEQFF.

The rearrangement links TRBV6-5 to TRBJ2-3; D is unclear. Germline lookup yields CDR1 MNHEY and CDR2 SVGAGI. The CDR3 has 13 residues. V shed 6 bases and J shed 0 bases, with 7 bases lying between them. Here the CDR3 reads CASRETSTDTQYF. The CDR3 DNA sequence: TGTGCCAGCAGAGAGACTAGCACAGATACGCAGTATTTT.

The chain carries TRBV28 and TRBJ2-3; 7 nucleotides agree with TRBD2. The V gene's germline CDR1 is MDHEN and CDR2 SYDVKM. The CDR3 sequence is 16 residues long. Germline trimming cut 8 bases from V and 1 base from J; bases unmatched to any gene: 12. The CDR3 DNA follows: TGTGCCAGCCTCCCGTGGGCTAGCGGACGCACAGATACGCAGTATTTT. It encodes CASLPWASGRTDTQYF.

The chain recombines TRBV3-1 (or the pseudogene TRBV3-2) with TRBJ2-3; 11 positions match TRBD2. V dropped 7 bases and J dropped 3; count of bases not matched to a gene: 12. Germline V gene data show CDR1 as LGHDT and CDR2 as YNNKEL (reference sequence). The CDR3 extends over 17 amino acids. The CDR3 DNA reads as TGTGCCAGCAATCAGAGAGTTAGCGGGGGGGTAACAGATACGCAGTATTTT. It encodes CASNQRVSGGVTDTQYF.

The rearrangement links TRBV10-1 to TRBJ2-5; D may be TRBD1 (7 bases). The CDR3 contains 18 residues. Per the germline V gene, CDR1 is WNHNN and CDR2 is SYGVQD (reference sequence). V was clipped by 6 bases and J by 5 bases, with 28 bases between them. In nucleotides, the CDR3 is TGCGCCAGCAGACCTCGCAGGGGGGCCAGAAGGGGCCGGGAGACCCAGTACTTC. It encodes CASRPRRGARRGRETQYF.

J is TRBJ2-3 and V is TRBV14; a possible D gene is TRBD1 (5 bases). The CDR3 runs 14 residues. Germline loops: CDR1 SGHDN, CDR2 FVKESK. Trimming pared 0 bases from V and 9 bases from J, leaving 13 bases between. CDR3 amino acids: CASSQDMTVGTQYF. Here the CDR3 DNA reads TGTGCCAGCAGCCAAGATATGACAGTCGGGACGCAGTATTTT. Supplemented by reference TRBV14 and TRBJ2-3, the full variable domain reads EAGVTQFPSHSVIEKGQTVTLRCDPISGHDNLYWYRRVMGKEIKFLLHFVKESKQDESGMPNNRFLAERTGGTYSTLKVQPAELEDSGVYFCASSQDMTVGTQYFGPGTRLTVL.

The rearrangement joins TRBV7-3 to TRBJ1-1; 8 nucleotides agree with TRBD1. The junction had 6 bases not matched to a gene; V was cut back by 0 bases and J by 12 bases. In germline, CDR1 is SGHTA, CDR2 FQGTGA. This CDR3 region has 13 residues. The CDR3 protein is CASSLTSDRESFF. For the CDR3, the DNA is TGTGCCAGCAGCTTAACGTCGGACAGGGAGTCTTTCTTT. The full variable domain, its missing parts supplied by reference TRBV7-3 and TRBJ1-1, is GAGVSQTPSNKVTEKGKYVELRCDPISGHTALYWYRQSLGQGPEFLIYFQGTGAADDSGLPNDRFFAVRPEGSVSTLKIQRTERGDSAVYLCASSLTSDRESFFGQGTRLTVV.

The chain has TRBV5-4 and TRBJ2-2; TRBD1 agrees at 7 bases. Germline values: CDR1 SGHNT, CDR2 YYREEE (reference sequence). V was pared by 0 bases and J by 6 bases, with 2 bases of the junction left unmatched. CDR3 length equals 14 residues. The CDR3 DNA reads as TGTGCCAGCAGCTTGGACAGGGGACCCGGGGAGCTGTTTTTT. The encoded protein is CASSLDRGPGELFF.

J is TRBJ1-2 and V is TRBV6-5; 10 bases agree with TRBD1. V lost 5 bases to trimming and J lost 8 bases; unmatched junction nucleotides: 5. CDR1 and CDR2 from the germline V gene are MNHEY and SVGAGI. This CDR3 has 13 residues. Written as DNA, the CDR3 is TGTGCCAGCAGTCTCGGGACAGGGGAAGGCTACACCTTC. It yields the protein CASSLGTGEGYTF.

This clone was recorded only once. CDR3 loop: CASSLRDRGQETQYF. For the CDR3, the DNA is TGTGCCAGCTCACTGAGGGACAGGGGGCAAGAGACCCAGTACTTC. V gene TRBV18 combines with J gene TRBJ2-5; 11 nucleotides align to TRBD1. This CDR3 has 15 residues. The trim removed 4 bases at V and 2 bases at J, leaving 3 bases unmatched. Germline lookup yields CDR1 KGHSH and CDR2 LQKENI.

The chain links TRBV11-2 to TRBJ2-1; D perhaps matches TRBD1 (5 bases). V was clipped by 6 bases and J by 8 bases, with 20 bases between them. Per the germline V gene, CDR1 is SGHAT and CDR2 is FQNNGV. The CDR3 runs 15 residues. Written as DNA, the CDR3 is TGTGCCAGCAGTTCCCTCTTCGGAGACAGAGATGAGCAGTTCTTC. Residues: CASSSLFGDRDEQFF.

The table lists this clone with a few counts. The chain couples TRBV10-1 to TRBJ1-2, with 7 bases matching TRBD1. CDR1 is WNHNN, CDR2 SYGVQD, per germline (reference sequence). The CDR3 is 12 amino acids. Trimming at V came to 7 bases and at J to 7 bases, leaving 6 bases not matched to a gene. Here the CDR3 DNA reads TGCGCCAGCATATCGACAGGGTGTGGCTACACCTTC. Translated, it gives CASISTGCGYTF.

The rearrangement uses TRBV19 and TRBJ2-7; the D gene is possibly TRBD2 (5 bases). The CDR3 spans 13 residues. With 5 bases removed from V and 4 bases from J, the gap between germline ends came to 12 bases. Germline loops: CDR1 LNHDA, CDR2 SQIVND (reference sequence). CDR3 sequence reads: CASSPGLNYEQYF. The CDR3 coding sequence is TGTGCCAGTAGTCCCGGACTGAATTACGAGCAGTACTTC.

A note on this clone: Within the sample, other DNA sequences also encode this same CDR3. The chain has TRBV15 and TRBJ2-7; D perhaps matches TRBD1 (5 bases). Germline V gene sequence: CDR1 LNHNV, CDR2 YYDKDF (reference sequence). This CDR3 has 12 residues. V was shortened by 3 bases and J by 2 bases, with 5 bases between the two germline ends. As DNA, the CDR3 is TGTGCCACCAGCAGGGACACCTACGAGCAGTACTTC. Its translation: CATSRDTYEQYF.